The 24 T cell receptor beta chains listed next were all sequenced from one sample in a study of brain T cells in children with intractable seizures (dated by TCRdb to about 2021). Library prep was done by the immunoSEQ multiplex PCR assay. TCRdb stores this immuneACCESS table with in-frame sequences only. Part of the clones is absent; in the studies checked, under half of the shortfall reflects unresolved V genes, and no reason is known for the rest. Across this sample there are 110,000 or so clones, with 94% seen only once. Around 4% of the sample is held by the ten biggest clonotypes. The time point label, as the study defines it: resected brain tissue, or blood drawn just prior to surgery. The source was peripheral blood, collected at surgery. These receptors were taken from a boy under two years old with hemimegalencephaly and intractable seizures.

This clone has only one observation. V is TRBV18 and J is TRBJ2-1; D might be TRBD2 (5 bases). The CDR3 length is 16 residues. V gave up 2 bases and J gave up 0 bases, with 11 bases separating them. Per germline, CDR1 KGHSH and CDR2 LQKENI. The DNA for the CDR3 is TGTGCCAGCTCACCAGCTAGCAGGAGCTCCTACAATGAGCAGTTCTTC. Translation gives CASSPASRSSYNEQFF.

The chain combines TRBV21-1 with TRBJ2-7; TRBD1 is the table's D call, not checked against the DNA. TRBV21-1 is a recognized pseudogene. CDR3 length equals 13 residues. The CDR3 spells CASSRTGNYEQYF. Here the CDR3 DNA reads TGTGCCAGCAGCAGGACAGGGAACTACGAGCAGTACTTC.

The chain is built from TRBV30 and TRBJ1-1; possible D gene TRBD1, 6 bases. The CDR3 has 12 residues. CDR1 GTSNPN and CDR2 SVGIG come from the germline V gene (reference sequence). V lost 1 base to trimming and J lost 3 bases, with 6 bases between them. The CDR3 loop reads CAWSDRDTEAFF. DNA for the CDR3: TGTGCCTGGAGTGACAGGGACACTGAAGCTTTCTTT.

The chain carries TRBV28 and TRBJ1-2; D gene unclear. V shed 6 bases and J shed 5 bases, with 19 bases lying between them. The CDR3 spans 15 residues. The V gene's germline CDR1 is MDHEN and CDR2 SYDVKM. CDR3 region: CASRPDPNGLYGYTF. The CDR3 DNA is TGTGCCAGCAGGCCAGACCCTAACGGGCTTTATGGCTACACCTTC.

V usage is TRBV6-2 or TRBV6-3 and J usage is TRBJ2-5, with 13 bases matching TRBD2. Germline CDR1 MNHEY, CDR2 SVGEGT. V was pared by 6 bases and J by 5 bases, with 9 bases of the junction left unmatched. This CDR3 has 16 amino acids. The CDR3 DNA sequence: TGTGCCAGCAGCCGGACTAGCGGGGGACCGACGGAGACCCAGTACTTC. Translating gives CASSRTSGGPTETQYF.

This chain links TRBV28 with TRBJ2-2, with a possible D match to TRBD2 (5 bases). With 6 bases removed from V and 1 base from J, the gap between germline ends came to 15 bases. This CDR3 contains 16 residues. Germline loops: CDR1 MDHEN, CDR2 SYDVKM. CDR3 residues: CASSDPRGRNTGELFF. The DNA of the CDR3 is TGTGCCAGCAGCGATCCCCGCGGGCGGAACACCGGGGAGCTGTTTTTT.

The V gene is TRBV7-9, the J gene TRBJ2-3, with TRBD1 as a possible D gene (6 bases). Trimming took off 1 base at V and 4 bases at J, with 6 bases between the two ends. The CDR3 spans 13 residues. The germline V gene has CDR1 SEHNR and CDR2 FQNEAQ (reference sequence). The CDR3 nucleotides are TGTGCCAGCAGCTTAGGGGGGCCAGATACGCAGTATTTT. It specifies CASSLGGPDTQYF.

This chain joins TRBV19 and TRBJ2-7; D unresolved. V dropped 4 bases and J dropped 0 bases, with 7 bases sitting between them. This CDR3 spans 13 amino acids. CDR1 is LNHDA, CDR2 SQIVND, per germline (reference sequence). The CDR3 region has the DNA TGTGCCAGTAGTAAGGGCGGCTCCTACGAGCAGTACTTC. It codes for CASSKGGSYEQYF.

The V call is TRBV6-5, the J call TRBJ2-7, with D tentatively TRBD2 (6 bases). This CDR3 contains 15 residues. From germline, CDR1 is MNHEY and CDR2 SVGAGI. The V and J ends lost 6 bases and 4 bases respectively, with 19 bases between them. The CDR3 spells CASSVQLSGGYEQYF. CDR3 bases: TGTGCCAGCAGCGTTCAACTAAGTGGAGGGTACGAGCAGTACTTC.

The rearrangement uses TRBV19 and TRBJ2-2; 7 bases line up with TRBD1. Germline CDR1 and CDR2: LNHDA and SQIVND (reference sequence). The CDR3 length is 14 residues. V shed 5 bases, J shed 0 bases, and the junction held 0 bases outside the gene matches. CDR3 nucleotide sequence: TGTGCCAGTAGTGACAGGGCGAACACCGGGGAGCTGTTTTTT. Amino acids: CASSDRANTGELFF. Full variable domain (remainder filled in from reference TRBV19 and TRBJ2-2): DGGITQSPKYLFRKEGQNVTLSCEQNLNHDAMYWYRQDPGQGLRLIYYSQIVNDFQKGDIAEGYSVSREKKESFPLTVTSAQKNPTAFYLCASSDRANTGELFFGEGSRLTVL.

Comments on this clone: Different DNA sequences within this sample yield the same CDR3. This chain joins TRBV3-1 (or the pseudogene TRBV3-2) and TRBJ2-7; D ambiguous. The V gene lost 2 bases and the J gene lost 4 bases, with 3 bases spanning the gap. The CDR3 sequence is 11 residues long. Germline lookup yields CDR1 LGHDT and CDR2 YNNKEL (reference sequence). The CDR3 spells CASSQSYEQYF. CDR3 in DNA: TGTGCCAGCAGCCAATCTTACGAGCAGTACTTC.

The genes are TRBV29-1 and TRBJ2-1; D is unclear. This CDR3 has 13 amino acids. CDR1 and CDR2 (germline): SQVTM, ANQGSEA. The V gene lost 3 bases and the J gene lost 7 bases, with 13 bases spanning the gap. As DNA, the CDR3 is TGCAGCGTTGATCTTGCAGTGGGTAATGAGCAGTTCTTC. This gives the protein CSVDLAVGNEQFF.

The V gene is TRBV28, the J gene TRBJ1-4, with D unclear. The germline V and J ends were trimmed by 3 bases and 3 bases, with 14 bases remaining between them. The CDR3 runs 16 residues. The germline gives CDR1 MDHEN, CDR2 SYDVKM. CDR3 protein: CASSLFLLGANEKLFF. The CDR3 DNA is TGTGCCAGCAGTTTGTTTCTTCTCGGGGCTAATGAAAAACTGTTTTTT.

The chain has TRBV5-5 and TRBJ2-2, with TRBD2 identical over 7 bases. CDR3 size: 18 residues. Looked up from germline, CDR1 is SGHKS and CDR2 is YYEKEE (reference sequence). Trimming cost V 1 base and J 0 bases; bases outside gene matches: 9. CDR3 in DNA: TGTGCCAGCAGCTTGCGTGGCGCGGGAGCCGCGAACACCGGGGAGCTGTTTTTT. Translation gives CASSLRGAGAANTGELFF. The full variable domain, its missing parts supplied by reference TRBV5-5 and TRBJ2-2, is DAGVTQSPTHLIKTRGQQVTLRCSPISGHKSVSWYQQVLGQGPQFIFQYYEKEERGRGNFPDRFSARQFPNYSSELNVNALLLGDSALYLCASSLRGAGAANTGELFFGEGSRLTVL.

This clone was found a few times. The rearrangement links TRBV12-3 or TRBV12-4 to TRBJ1-4, with D unresolved. Trimming shortened V by 3 bases and J by 8 bases, and 4 bases separated the two germline ends. The CDR3 has 11 amino acids. For the CDR3, the DNA is TGTGCCAGCAGTTTGGGAGAAAAACTGTTTTTT. It is translated as CASSLGEKLFF.

This chain uses TRBV21-1 with TRBJ2-5; the table's D call, TRBD2, was not checked against the DNA. TRBV21-1 is shown as a pseudogene. CDR3 length: 16 residues. CDR3 coding DNA: TGTGCCAGCAGCAATAGAACGAGGAGAGGGCAAGAGACCCAGTACTTC. It translates to CASSNRTRRGQETQYF.

This clone was picked up one time. The chain recombines TRBV10-1 with TRBJ2-4; no clear D. CDR1 is WNHNN, CDR2 SYGVQD, per germline (reference sequence). Between the trimmed V and J ends, which lost 8 bases and 8 bases, there was a span of 13 bases. This CDR3 is built from 12 residues. The CDR3 is CASGPSEDIQYF. The CDR3 DNA follows: TGCGCCAGCGGGCCATCTGAGGACATTCAGTACTTC.

This clone was seen a few times. V and J are TRBV30 and TRBJ1-6, with no clear D. This CDR3 has 13 residues. Trimming pared 4 bases from V and 2 bases from J, leaving 6 bases between. CDR1 GTSNPN and CDR2 SVGIG come from the germline V gene (reference sequence). The CDR3 DNA follows: TGTGCCTGGATGTCGGCCTATAATTCACCCCTCCACTTT. As protein: CAWMSAYNSPLHF.

The chain is built from TRBV28 and TRBJ1-3; no definite D call. Germline CDR1 and CDR2: MDHEN and SYDVKM. This CDR3 has 20 amino acids. V was clipped by 4 bases and J by 0 bases, with 25 bases between them. In DNA, the CDR3 is TGTGCCAGCAGTTCCTACCCCCCGGCAGGCTTAGACCCCTCTGGAAACACCATATATTTT. It yields the protein CASSSYPPAGLDPSGNTIYF.

V is TRBV28 and J is TRBJ1-3; 8 bases line up with TRBD1. The CDR3 loop spans 14 amino acids. Germline CDR1 MDHEN, CDR2 SYDVKM. The ends lost 1 base at V and 6 bases at J; junction bases unmatched: 2. The CDR3 DNA reads as TGTGCCAGCAGTTTATCAGGGGGCCTAAACACCATATATTTT. Protein sequence: CASSLSGGLNTIYF.

The chain is built from TRBV4-3 and TRBJ2-3; 9 positions match TRBD2. The CDR3 runs 16 residues. Germline CDR1 and CDR2: LGHNA and YSLEER. V was clipped by 4 bases and J by 1 base; unmatched bases: 6. The CDR3 is CASSRTSSGGTDTQYF. The CDR3 nucleotides read TGCGCCAGCAGCCGAACCTCTAGCGGGGGCACAGATACGCAGTATTTT.

V usage is TRBV12-3 or TRBV12-4 and J usage is TRBJ2-7; D ambiguous. With 5 bases removed from V and 2 bases from J, the gap between germline ends came to 10 bases. The CDR3 runs 13 residues. CDR3 sequence: CASSNLPAYEQYF. CDR3 sequence (DNA): TGTGCCAGCAGTAACCTGCCTGCCTACGAGCAGTACTTC.

The genes are TRBV10-3 and TRBJ2-1; TRBD2 matches at 8 bases. With V trimmed by 4 bases and J by 8 bases, 10 bases remained unmatched. The CDR3 totals 15 residues. Germline V lookup: CDR1 ENHRY, CDR2 SYGVKD. The CDR3 DNA sequence: TGTGCCATCAGTGGCGGGACTAGGGGGTGGGATGAGCAGTTCTTC. Its protein product is CAISGGTRGWDEQFF.

The gene calls are TRBV3-1 (or the pseudogene TRBV3-2) and TRBJ2-1; D gene ambiguous. V gave up 4 bases and J gave up 3 bases, with 10 bases separating them. The V gene's germline CDR1 is LGHDT and CDR2 YNNKEL (reference sequence). This CDR3 region has 14 residues. CDR3 sequence: CASSPRRYYNEQFF. CDR3 DNA sequence: TGTGCCAGCAGCCCCAGGCGGTACTACAATGAGCAGTTCTTC.